This T cell receptor (beta chain) was sequenced for a study of T cells in tuberculosis. Study at large: CD1B tetramers identified T cells specific for mycobacterial lipid GMM.

This clone was picked up a small number of times. Profiled with immunoSEQ multiplex PCR; TCRdb holds only in-frame clones, not every one. The sample shows tens of thousands of clones, around 90% of them seen only once. This CDR3 has 11 residues. Trimming took 2 bases from V and 7 from J, leaving 5 bases between them. Per the germline V gene, CDR1 is MGHDK and CDR2 is SYGVNS. This clonotype was sampled from a donor aged 10 to 29 with latent tuberculosis or without tuberculosis infection. Some clones in this sample may be carry-over from other donors' samples. The chain recombines TRBV25-1 with TRBJ1-2, with no clear D. The material sequenced was PBMCs. The CDR3 region is CASSEGLGYTF. CDR3 bases: TGTGCCAGCAGTGAAGGGCTTGGCTACACCTTC.